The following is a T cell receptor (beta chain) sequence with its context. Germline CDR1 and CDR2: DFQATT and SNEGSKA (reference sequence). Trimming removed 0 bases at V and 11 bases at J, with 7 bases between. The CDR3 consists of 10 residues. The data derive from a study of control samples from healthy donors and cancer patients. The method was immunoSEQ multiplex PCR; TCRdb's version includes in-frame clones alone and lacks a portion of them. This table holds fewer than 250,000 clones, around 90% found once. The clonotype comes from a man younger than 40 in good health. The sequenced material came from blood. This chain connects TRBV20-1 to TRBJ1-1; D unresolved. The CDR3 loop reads CSARDREAFF. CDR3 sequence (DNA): TGCAGTGCTAGAGATCGCGAGGCTTTCTTT.